This T cell receptor beta chain is drawn from a study of tumor-infiltrating lymphocytes in primary liver carcinoma. Blood RNA originated from unsorted whole blood, with germline DNA additionally extracted. Priming with a constant-region primer yielded TCR beta cDNA from about 500 ng total RNA. Three-round nested multiplex PCR performed with slightly modified ARM-PCR produced the TCR beta libraries. Use of TRBV1-TRBV30 forward primers with a C-beta reverse primer characterized the first two PCR rounds, which lasted approximately 11 cycles each. One entry per CDR3 protein, called by TCRdb with MiXCR from the multiplex PCR reads. The table has fewer than 350,000 distinct CDR3 sequences, roughly 60% seen once. V lost 0 bases and J lost 6, with 13 bases in between. The length of the CDR3 is 14 residues. Germline CDR1 reads SGHDT; CDR2 reads YYEEEE.

This receptor was obtained from a man aged 40-49 years with primary liver carcinoma and hepatitis B virus infection. Input material: peripheral blood. This rearrangement joins TRBV5-6 to TRBJ2-7; possible D gene TRBD1, 5 bases. This CDR3 is CASSLASGITEQYF. CDR3 bases: TGTGCCAGCAGCTTGGCCTCAGGGATCACCGAGCAGTACTTC. Based on the CDR3 plus reference TRBV5-6 and TRBJ2-7, the full variable domain is DAGVTQSPTHLIKTRGQQVTLRCSPKSGHDTVSWYQQALGQGPQFIFQYYEEEERQRGNFPDRFSGHQFPNYSSELNVNALLLGDSALYLCASSLASGITEQYFGPGTRLTVT.